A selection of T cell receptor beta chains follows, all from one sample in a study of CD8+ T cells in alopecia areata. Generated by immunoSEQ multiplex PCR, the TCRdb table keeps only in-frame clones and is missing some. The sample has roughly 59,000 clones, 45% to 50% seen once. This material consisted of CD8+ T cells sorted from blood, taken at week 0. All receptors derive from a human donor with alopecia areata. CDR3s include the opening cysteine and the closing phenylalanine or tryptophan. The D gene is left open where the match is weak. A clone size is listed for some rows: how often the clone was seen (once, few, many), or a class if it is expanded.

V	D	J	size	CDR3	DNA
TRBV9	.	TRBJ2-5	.	CASSPGAETQYF	TGTGCCAGCAGCCCGGGGGCGGAGACCCAGTACTTC
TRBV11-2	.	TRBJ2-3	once	CASSLIRASADTQYF	TGTGCCAGCAGCTTGATCAGGGCCTCGGCAGATACGCAGTATTTT
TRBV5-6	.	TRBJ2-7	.	CASTSGGFEQYF	TGTGCCAGCACCTCTGGGGGGTTCGAGCAGTACTTC
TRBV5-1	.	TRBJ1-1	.	CASSLKDSVNTEAFF	TGCGCCAGCAGCTTGAAGGATTCAGTGAACACTGAAGCTTTCTTT
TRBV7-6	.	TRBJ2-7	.	CASSLRVSYEQYF	TGTGCCAGCAGCTTAAGGGTTTCCTACGAGCAGTACTTC
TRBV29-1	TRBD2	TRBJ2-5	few	CSVDGLAGENQETQYF	TGCAGCGTTGATGGTCTAGCGGGAGAAAATCAAGAGACCCAGTACTTC
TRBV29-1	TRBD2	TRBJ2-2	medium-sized	CSVEAASGEPNTGELFF	TGCAGCGTTGAAGCGGCTAGCGGGGAACCGAACACCGGGGAGCTGTTTTTT
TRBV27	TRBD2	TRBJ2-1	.	CASSLSLAGVDNEQFF	TGTGCCAGCAGTTTATCCTTAGCGGGAGTTGACAATGAGCAGTTCTTC
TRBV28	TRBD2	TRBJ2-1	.	CASSASGRVSYNEQFF	TGTGCCAGCTCAGCAAGCGGGAGGGTCTCCTACAATGAGCAGTTCTTC
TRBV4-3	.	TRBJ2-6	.	CASSQDPSGANVLTF	TGCGCCAGCAGCCAAGATCCCTCTGGGGCCAACGTCCTGACTTTC
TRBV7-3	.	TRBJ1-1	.	CASSLNGRGNTEAFF	TGTGCCAGCAGCTTAAATGGCAGGGGGAACACTGAAGCTTTCTTT
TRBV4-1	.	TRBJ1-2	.	CASSQAAGIGPDGYTF	TGCGCCAGCAGCCAAGCGGCAGGGATCGGCCCCGATGGCTACACCTTC
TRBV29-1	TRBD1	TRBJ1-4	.	CSVWDRAGEKLFF	TGCAGCGTTTGGGACAGGGCGGGTGAAAAACTGTTTTTT
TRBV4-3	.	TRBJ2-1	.	CASSQDRTLGEQFF	TGCGCCAGCAGCCAAGATCGGACCCTCGGAGAGCAGTTCTTC
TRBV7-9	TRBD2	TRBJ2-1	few	CASSLVASGTPRGYEQFF	TGTGCCAGCAGCTTAGTGGCTAGCGGGACACCTAGGGGATATGAGCAGTTCTTC
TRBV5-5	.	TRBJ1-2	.	CASRAGTVGYTF	TGTGCCAGCAGGGCCGGGACTGTTGGCTACACCTTC
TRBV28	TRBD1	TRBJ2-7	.	CASNRQGVPYEQYF	TGTGCCAGTAATCGACAGGGGGTTCCCTACGAGCAGTACTTC
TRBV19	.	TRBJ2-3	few	CASSFRISTDTQYF	TGTGCCAGTAGTTTTCGGATCAGCACAGATACGCAGTATTTT
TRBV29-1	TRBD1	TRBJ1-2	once	CSGLDLDRSPNYGYTF	TGCAGCGGTTTAGACCTGGACAGGTCCCCCAACTATGGCTACACCTTC
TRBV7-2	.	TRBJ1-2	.	CASSHLRGYGYTF	TGTGCCAGCAGCCACCTCCGTGGCTATGGCTACACCTTC
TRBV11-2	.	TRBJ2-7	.	CASSSDSYEQYF	TGTGCCAGCAGCTCGGACAGCTACGAGCAGTACTTC
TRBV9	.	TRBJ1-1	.	CASSVEGKNTEAFF	TGTGCCAGCAGCGTAGAAGGCAAGAACACTGAAGCTTTCTTT
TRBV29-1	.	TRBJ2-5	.	CSVEGRVRETQYF	TGCAGCGTCGAGGGGCGGGTACGAGAGACCCAGTACTTC
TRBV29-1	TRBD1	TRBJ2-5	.	CSVWLDRGHRKTQYF	TGCAGCGTTTGGCTCGACAGGGGGCATAGGAAGACCCAGTACTTC
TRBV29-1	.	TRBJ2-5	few	CSVEDRHGEVQETQYF	TGCAGCGTTGAAGATCGTCATGGAGAGGTACAAGAGACCCAGTACTTC
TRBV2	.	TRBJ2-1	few	CALRRRDTYNEQFF	TGTGCACTTAGACGGCGGGACACCTACAATGAGCAGTTCTTC
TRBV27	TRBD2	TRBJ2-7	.	CASSLRASGSHEQYF	TGTGCCAGCAGTTTACGGGCTAGCGGGAGCCACGAGCAGTACTTC